One sample yielded the 29 T cell receptor beta chains listed below, sequenced in a study of graft-versus-host responses after intestinal transplantation. Irradiated stimulators labeled with violet dye, roughly 200,000 in number, were plated with roughly 200,000 CFSE-labeled responders. Generated by immunoSEQ multiplex PCR, the TCRdb table keeps only in-frame clones and is missing some. The sample holds about 4,900 clones, 25% to 30% seen once. The sequencing here drew on alloreactive CD8+ T cells from a mixed lymphocyte reaction culture, taken before intestinal transplant. Noted subset: CFSE-low proliferating T cells sorted from roughly 6-day pre-transplant mixed lymphocyte reaction (GvH or HvG direction). Receptors were obtained from a human patient who received an intestinal transplant.

There are a few counts of this clone. The chain employs TRBV9 and TRBJ2-3; TRBD2 matches at 8 bases. The V and J ends lost 4 bases and 0 bases, in that order; junction bases with no gene match: 10. CDR1 is SGDLS and CDR2 is YYNGEE in the germline V gene. The length of the CDR3 is 17 residues. This chain's CDR3 is CASSLYGAGGSTDTQYF. CDR3 in DNA: TGTGCCAGCAGCCTCTACGGGGCGGGAGGCAGCACAGATACGCAGTATTTT.

In this sample, this clone turned up a few times. The chain has TRBV5-4 and TRBJ1-1, with D possibly being TRBD1 (6 bases). V was trimmed by 4 bases and J by 6 bases, leaving 13 bases between them. The CDR3 totals 13 residues. In germline, CDR1 is SGHNT, CDR2 YYREEE (reference sequence). The CDR3 DNA reads TGTGCCAGCAGCACACAGGGTTTTCCTGAAGCTTTCTTT. This translates into CASSTQGFPEAFF.

The gene calls are TRBV19 and TRBJ1-2, with 9 bases matching TRBD1. Germline CDR1 is LNHDA and CDR2 is SQIVND (reference sequence). The CDR3 contains 14 residues. Trimming removed 7 bases from V and 5 bases from J; junction bases left unmatched: 8. CDR3 sequence (DNA): TGTGCCAGTACCCCGACAGGGGGTTATTATGGCTACACCTTC. It translates to CASTPTGGYYGYTF. The full variable domain, its missing parts supplied by reference TRBV19 and TRBJ1-2, is DGGITQSPKYLFRKEGQNVTLSCEQNLNHDAMYWYRQDPGQGLRLIYYSQIVNDFQKGDIAEGYSVSREKKESFPLTVTSAQKNPTAFYLCASTPTGGYYGYTFGSGTRLTVV.

J is TRBJ2-3 and V is TRBV18, with D tentatively TRBD2 (5 bases). The V end lost 3 bases, the J end lost 5 bases, and 12 bases lay between the germline ends. Germline-derived CDR1 and CDR2 are KGHSH and LQKENI. There are 14 residues in the CDR3. In DNA, the CDR3 is TGTGCCAGCTCACCCGGACCGAGGGAAGATACGCAGTATTTT. This sequence encodes CASSPGPREDTQYF.

The genes are TRBV4-2 and TRBJ1-1; D not certain. Germline CDR1 and CDR2: LGHNA and YNFKEQ. The CDR3 is made up of 13 amino acids. Trimming stripped 4 bases from V and 3 bases from J, with 9 bases between. CDR3 DNA: TGTGCCAGCAGCCCCTCGGGCGACACTGAAGCTTTCTTT. As protein: CASSPSGDTEAFF.

This clone was seen only a few times. The genes are TRBV27 and TRBJ2-1; D is unresolved. The germline gives CDR1 MNHEY, CDR2 SMNVEV (reference sequence). The CDR3 has 15 amino acids. V was clipped by 4 bases and J by 0 bases, with 10 bases between them. This chain's CDR3 is CASSYNPSSYNEQFF. DNA of the CDR3: TGTGCCAGCAGTTACAATCCAAGCTCCTACAATGAGCAGTTCTTC.

This clone was seen more than once but under ten times. This chain uses TRBV29-1 with TRBJ2-7, with 7 nucleotides matching TRBD1. The junction had 3 bases not matched to a gene; V was cut back by 5 bases and J by 2 bases. CDR3 size: 12 residues. Germline V gene lookup returns CDR1 SQVTM and CDR2 ANQGSEA. The CDR3 loop reads CSVSQGTYEQYF. CDR3 DNA sequence: TGCAGCGTTTCACAGGGGACCTACGAGCAGTACTTC.

The rearrangement joins TRBV11-2 to TRBJ2-7; 9 bases agree with TRBD2. The CDR3 totals 16 residues. V lost 6 bases, J lost 3 bases, and 12 bases stayed unmatched. Germline V gene data show CDR1 as SGHAT and CDR2 as FQNNGV. CDR3 coding DNA: TGTGCCAGCAGATCAGATCGGGCGGGAGGGATCTACGAGCAGTACTTC. Translated: CASRSDRAGGIYEQYF.

In its sample, this clone was seen a few times. The chain recombines TRBV5-8 with TRBJ2-7, with D possibly being TRBD2 (6 bases). This CDR3 region has 13 residues. The V end was cut by 0 bases, the J end by 3 bases, with 7 bases between. Germline V CDR1 and CDR2: SGHTS, YDEGEE. CDR3 loop: CASSLGGGYEQYF. DNA for the CDR3: TGTGCCAGCAGCTTGGGGGGAGGCTACGAGCAGTACTTC.

By sample share, this clone is medium-sized. The rearrangement uses TRBV11-2 and TRBJ2-1; D possibly matches TRBD1 or TRBD2 (6 bases each). CDR1 and CDR2 (germline): SGHAT, FQNNGV. CDR3 length: 13 residues. V was clipped by 1 base and J by 10 bases, with 11 bases between them. The CDR3, as DNA: TGTGCCAGCAGCTTAGTGGGGGGCGGGGAGCAGTTCTTC. Its protein is CASSLVGGGEQFF. Looking up the rest from reference TRBV11-2 and TRBJ2-1 gives the full variable domain: EAGVAQSPRYKIIEKRQSVAFWCNPISGHATLYWYQQILGQGPKLLIQFQNNGVVDDSQLPKDRFSAERLKGVDSTLKIQPAKLEDSAVYLCASSLVGGGEQFFGPGTRLTVL.

The chain uses TRBV10-1 and TRBJ2-7; TRBD2 might be the D (5 bases). V was cut by 11 bases and J by 6 bases, with 17 bases left in between. CDR3 length: 12 residues. Germline V gene sequence: CDR1 WNHNN, CDR2 SYGVQD (reference sequence). The CDR3 region has the DNA TGCGCCGGGAGCGGACGCGCGCGCGAGCAGTACTTC. Protein: CAGSGRAREQYF.

This clone was observed a single time. J is TRBJ2-1 and V is TRBV5-1, with 11 bases that match TRBD2. The CDR3 sequence is 16 residues long. The V and J ends lost 4 bases and 5 bases, in that order; junction bases with no gene match: 8. The germline gives CDR1 SGHRS, CDR2 YFSETQ. Here the CDR3 reads CASSKYGLAGNNEQFF. The CDR3 region has the DNA TGCGCCAGCAGCAAATACGGACTAGCGGGTAACAATGAGCAGTTCTTC.

The chain is built from TRBV29-1 and TRBJ2-2; no reliable D call. The CDR3 covers 10 residues. Trimming took 3 bases from V and 6 from J, leaving 2 bases between them. CDR1 is SQVTM, CDR2 ANQGSEA, per germline. The CDR3 reads CSVEAGELFF. DNA of the CDR3: TGCAGCGTTGAGGCCGGGGAGCTGTTTTTT.

J is TRBJ2-7 and V is TRBV11-1, with a weak D call TRBD2 (6 bases). Germline CDR1 SGHAT, CDR2 FQDESV (reference sequence). This CDR3 region has 17 residues. Trimming shortened V by 5 bases and J by 5 bases, and 25 bases separated the two germline ends. CDR3 in amino acids: CASSAMRQGLIIHEQYF. The CDR3 DNA is TGTGCCAGCAGCGCCATGAGGCAGGGACTGATCATCCACGAGCAGTACTTC.

This clone appeared a few times. The chain has TRBV13 and TRBJ2-1; TRBD2 matches 13 bases. Trimming at V came to 4 bases and at J to 6 bases, leaving 6 bases not matched to a gene. Germline V gives CDR1 PRHDT, CDR2 FYEKMQ (reference sequence). CDR3 size: 16 residues. CDR3 sequence: CASSSPGLAGANEQFF. For the CDR3, the DNA is TGTGCCAGCAGCTCCCCCGGACTAGCGGGAGCCAATGAGCAGTTCTTC.

V is TRBV30 and J is TRBJ1-2; no clear D gene. The ends were cut back, 5 bases at V and 6 bases at J, with 25 bases in the middle. CDR1 and CDR2 (germline): GTSNPN, SVGIG (reference sequence). This CDR3 region has 16 residues. The CDR3 protein is CAWVQESYRKTHGYTF. In DNA, the CDR3 is TGTGCCTGGGTCCAGGAGAGTTATAGAAAGACCCATGGCTACACCTTC.

By frequency in the sample, this clone is medium-sized. The genes are TRBV7-9 and TRBJ2-1; TRBD2 matches 9 bases. The CDR3 is 15 amino acids. The germline V gene has CDR1 SEHNR and CDR2 FQNEAQ (reference sequence). The V gene end was trimmed by 4 bases and the J gene end by 6 bases; junction bases not matched to a gene: 7. CDR3 in amino acids: CASSSGTSSGNEQFF. Here the CDR3 DNA reads TGTGCCAGCAGCTCCGGGACTAGCAGCGGCAATGAGCAGTTCTTC.

The chain has TRBV7-8 and TRBJ2-1; 10 bases are shared with TRBD2. Looked up from germline, CDR1 is SGHVS and CDR2 is FQNEAQ. The CDR3 extends over 18 amino acids. V gave up 1 base and J gave up 1 base; unmatched junction bases: 7. The CDR3 spells CASSLVEREGRSYNEQFF. The CDR3 DNA follows: TGTGCCAGCAGCTTAGTTGAGCGGGAGGGCCGATCCTACAATGAGCAGTTCTTC.

This clone was picked up a small number of times. The CDR3 coding sequence is TGTGCCAGCGGGGGAAAGGAAAAACTGTTTTTT. Translated: CASGGKEKLFF. The chain has TRBV6-5 and TRBJ1-4; the D gene is possibly TRBD1 (5 bases). CDR3 length equals 11 residues. V was cut by 8 bases and J by 8 bases, with 9 bases left in between. Germline loops: CDR1 MNHEY, CDR2 SVGAGI.

The rearrangement uses TRBV13 and TRBJ2-3, with 9 bases matching TRBD2. This CDR3 is built from 17 residues. In germline, CDR1 is PRHDT, CDR2 FYEKMQ (reference sequence). V lost 2 bases to trimming and J lost 5 bases; unmatched junction nucleotides: 11. This CDR3 is CASSLKVAGARRDTQYF. CDR3 nucleotides: TGTGCCAGCAGCTTAAAGGTAGCGGGAGCCCGGAGAGATACGCAGTATTTT.

This clone was recorded a few times. A junction end diverges from the germline sequence, so it may reflect a read error. This specimen includes other DNA sequences encoding the same CDR3. The chain has TRBV7-9 and TRBJ2-5, with D possibly TRBD1 on 7 matching bases. In germline, CDR1 is SEHNR, CDR2 FQNEAQ (reference sequence). There are 15 residues in the CDR3. The CDR3 DNA reads TGTGCTAGCAGCTTAGCGCAGGGGGGTTCGGAGACCCAGTACTTC. Translated: CASSLAQGGSETQYF.

The chain recombines TRBV11-1 with TRBJ2-1; 7 bases are a match to TRBD2. This CDR3 region has 14 residues. Trimming at V came to 8 bases and at J to 4 bases, leaving 8 bases not matched to a gene. The germline V gene has CDR1 SGHAT and CDR2 FQDESV (reference sequence). The CDR3 region has the DNA TGTGCCAGCTGGGGAGGGAACCTATACAATGAGCAGTTCTTC. Protein: CASWGGNLYNEQFF. Full variable domain (remainder filled in from reference TRBV11-1 and TRBJ2-1): EAEVAQSPRYKITEKSQAVAFWCDPISGHATLYWYRQILGQGPELLVQFQDESVVDDSQLPKDRFSAERLKGVDSTLKIQPAELGDSAMYLCASWGGNLYNEQFFGPGTRLTVL.

This clone has only a few counts. One end of the junction does not line up with germline, which may come from a read error. This sequence joins TRBV7-7 and TRBJ2-5; D is possibly TRBD2 (6 bases). Per the germline V gene, CDR1 is SSHAT and CDR2 is FNYEAQ (reference sequence). The CDR3 totals 15 residues. The CDR3 nucleotides are TGTGCTAGCAGCCCAGCCCCGGGAGCGGGAGAGACCCAGTACTTC. This encodes CASSPAPGAGETQYF.

By sample fraction, this clone is medium-sized (0.01 to 0.1%). This chain connects TRBV6-1 to TRBJ2-7, with 8 bases identical to TRBD2. V shed 1 base and J 3 bases; nucleotides not matched to a gene: 5. Germline lookup yields CDR1 MNHNS and CDR2 SASEGT. The CDR3 is made up of 15 amino acids. The CDR3 sequence: CASSEGISGIYEQYF. The CDR3 DNA sequence: TGTGCCAGCAGTGAAGGGATTAGCGGGATCTACGAGCAGTACTTC.

Only a few counts were recorded for this clone. The chain is built from TRBV4-3 and TRBJ2-2; no firm D call. The length of the CDR3 is 13 residues. The germline CDR1 and CDR2 sequences are LGHNA and YSLEER. Trimming shortened V by 1 base and J by 6 bases, and 6 bases separated the two germline ends. The CDR3 DNA follows: TGCGCCAGCAGCCAAGCGATTGCCGGGGAGCTGTTTTTT. It translates to CASSQAIAGELFF.

This clone turned up a few times. The J gene is TRBJ2-7, the V gene TRBV7-8; tentative D call: TRBD1 (5 bases). This CDR3 spans 16 amino acids. The V gene lost 1 base and the J gene lost 4 bases, with 17 bases spanning the gap. Germline V gene lookup returns CDR1 SGHVS and CDR2 FQNEAQ. DNA for the CDR3: TGTGCCAGCAGCTTAGACCCCGCAGGGAATGGGTACGAGCAGTACTTC. This translates into CASSLDPAGNGYEQYF.

This clone was seen more than once but under ten times. The V gene is TRBV6-5, the J gene TRBJ1-1, with D perhaps matching TRBD1 (5 bases). The CDR3 contains 13 residues. V was shortened by 4 bases and J by 10 bases, with 16 bases between the two germline ends. Germline CDR1 is MNHEY and CDR2 is SVGAGI. The CDR3 coding sequence is TGTGCCAGCAGTTTAGTGGTAGGGGTAGGAGCTTTCTTT. This encodes CASSLVVGVGAFF.

In its sample, this clone was seen once. This chain joins TRBV27 and TRBJ2-7, with 8 bases lining up with TRBD2. The J segment lost 3 bases and the V segment lost 5 bases, leaving 15 bases of the junction unmatched. Germline CDR1 MNHEY, CDR2 SMNVEV (reference sequence). The CDR3 sequence is 17 residues long. CDR3 DNA: TGTGCCAGCAGTCCCCAGGCCGGGAGGGTGGATTTCTACGAGCAGTACTTC. It is translated as CASSPQAGRVDFYEQYF.

This rearrangement joins TRBV6-5 to TRBJ2-4; D uncertain. The V end was cut by 0 bases, the J end by 2 bases, with 8 bases between. This CDR3 has 15 amino acids. In germline, CDR1 is MNHEY, CDR2 SVGAGI. CDR3 nucleotides: TGTGCCAGCAGTTACTCGGGCTATACCAAAAACATTCAGTACTTC. Its translation: CASSYSGYTKNIQYF.